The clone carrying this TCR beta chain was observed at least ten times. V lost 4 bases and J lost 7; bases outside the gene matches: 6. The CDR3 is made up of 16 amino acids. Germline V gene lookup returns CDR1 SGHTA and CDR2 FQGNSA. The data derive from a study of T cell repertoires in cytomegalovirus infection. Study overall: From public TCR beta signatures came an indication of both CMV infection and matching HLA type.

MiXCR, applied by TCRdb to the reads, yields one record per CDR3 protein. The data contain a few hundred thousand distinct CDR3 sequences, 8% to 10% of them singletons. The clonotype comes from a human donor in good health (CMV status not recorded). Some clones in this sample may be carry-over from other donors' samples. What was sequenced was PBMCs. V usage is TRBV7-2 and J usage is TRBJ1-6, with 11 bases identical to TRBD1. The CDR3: CASSYGQGADNSPLHF. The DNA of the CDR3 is TGTGCCAGCAGCTATGGACAGGGGGCTGACAATTCACCCCTCCACTTT.